Sequencing of this TCR beta chain was carried out in a study of T cells expressing NK-cell markers. Study-level points and caveats: CD8+ T cells in 5 or 6 donors included dominant NKG2C+ clonotypes at 1.0-7.0%.

CDR3 length: 16 amino acids. The germline V gene has CDR1 MGHDK and CDR2 SYGVNS. With UMIs, 5'RACE template switching was used to make TCR beta cDNA. TCRdb re-called the 5' RACE reads, yielding one record per CDR3 amino acid sequence without DNA. In total, the table holds 200,000 to 300,000 distinct CDR3 sequences. Concerning this clonotype: The antigen is not known.

The sample taken for sequencing was blood T cells: a sorted CD56 or NKG2C T cell subset, CD4+ or CD8+ T cells, or bulk PBMC T cells (not recorded which). The rearrangement links TRBV25-1 to TRBJ1-4. The sequence derives from a man aged 18 to 30 in good health. The CDR3 loop reads CASSESLRAPGEKLFF.